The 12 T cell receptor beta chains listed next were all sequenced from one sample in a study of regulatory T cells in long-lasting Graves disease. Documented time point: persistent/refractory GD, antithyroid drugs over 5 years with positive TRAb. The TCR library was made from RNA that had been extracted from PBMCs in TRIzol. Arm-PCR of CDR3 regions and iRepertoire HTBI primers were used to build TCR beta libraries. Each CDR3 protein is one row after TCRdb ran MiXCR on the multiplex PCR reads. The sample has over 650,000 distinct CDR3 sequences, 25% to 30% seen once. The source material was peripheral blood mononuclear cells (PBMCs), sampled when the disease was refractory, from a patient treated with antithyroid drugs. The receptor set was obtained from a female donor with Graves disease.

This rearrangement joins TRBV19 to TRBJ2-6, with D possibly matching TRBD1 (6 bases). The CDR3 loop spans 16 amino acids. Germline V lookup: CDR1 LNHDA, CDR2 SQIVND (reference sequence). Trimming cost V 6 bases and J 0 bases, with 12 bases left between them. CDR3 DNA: TGTGCCAGTAGCGGACAGCGAAGCTCTGGGGCCAACGTCCTGACTTTC. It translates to CASSGQRSSGANVLTF. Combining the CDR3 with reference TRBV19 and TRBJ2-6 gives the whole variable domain DGGITQSPKYLFRKEGQNVTLSCEQNLNHDAMYWYRQDPGQGLRLIYYSQIVNDFQKGDIAEGYSVSREKKESFPLTVTSAQKNPTAFYLCASSGQRSSGANVLTFGAGSRLTVL.

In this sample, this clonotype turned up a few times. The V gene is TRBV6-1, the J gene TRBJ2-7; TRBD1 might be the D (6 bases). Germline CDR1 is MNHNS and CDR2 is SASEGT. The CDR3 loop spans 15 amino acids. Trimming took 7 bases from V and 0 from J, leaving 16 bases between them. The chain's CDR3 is CASTGTFTPSYEQYF. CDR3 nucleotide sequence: TGTGCCAGCACCGGGACATTTACTCCCTCCTACGAGCAGTACTTC.

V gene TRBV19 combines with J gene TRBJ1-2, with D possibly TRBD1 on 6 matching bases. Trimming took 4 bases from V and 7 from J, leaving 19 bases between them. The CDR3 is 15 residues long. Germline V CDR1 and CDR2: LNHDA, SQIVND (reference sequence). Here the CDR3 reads CASSTKSQGRVGYTF. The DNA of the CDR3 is TGTGCCAGTAGTACCAAATCACAGGGAAGAGTTGGCTACACCTTC.

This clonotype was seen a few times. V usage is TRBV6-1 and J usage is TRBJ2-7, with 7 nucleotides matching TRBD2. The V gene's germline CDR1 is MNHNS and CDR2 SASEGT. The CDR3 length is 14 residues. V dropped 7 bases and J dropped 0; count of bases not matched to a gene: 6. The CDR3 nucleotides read TGTGCCAGCACCCCCCGCGGGAGCTCCTACGAGCAGTACTTC. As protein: CASTPRGSSYEQYF.

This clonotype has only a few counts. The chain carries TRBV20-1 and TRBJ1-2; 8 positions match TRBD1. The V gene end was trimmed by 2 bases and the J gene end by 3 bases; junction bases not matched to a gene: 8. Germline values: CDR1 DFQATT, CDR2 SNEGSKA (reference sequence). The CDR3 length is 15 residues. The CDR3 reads CSARSHRGWDYGYTF. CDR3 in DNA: TGCAGTGCTAGATCCCACAGGGGGTGGGACTATGGCTACACCTTC.

The CDR3 DNA reads TGCGCCAGCAGCCACTGGCTAGCGGGAGGGCCCACAGATACGCAGTATTTT. It is translated as CASSHWLAGGPTDTQYF. The chain uses TRBV5-1 and TRBJ2-3; 12 bases fit TRBD2. The CDR3 has 17 amino acids. The V segment lost 4 bases and the J segment 2 bases; nucleotides outside the gene matches: 8. Germline V lookup: CDR1 SGHRS, CDR2 YFSETQ.

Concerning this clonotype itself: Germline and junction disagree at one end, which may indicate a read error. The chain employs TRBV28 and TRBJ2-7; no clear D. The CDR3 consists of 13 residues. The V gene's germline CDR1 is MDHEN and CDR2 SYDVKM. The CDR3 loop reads CASNLPAPYEQYF. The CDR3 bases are TGTGCCAGCAATTTACCAGCGCCGTACGAGCAGTACTTC.

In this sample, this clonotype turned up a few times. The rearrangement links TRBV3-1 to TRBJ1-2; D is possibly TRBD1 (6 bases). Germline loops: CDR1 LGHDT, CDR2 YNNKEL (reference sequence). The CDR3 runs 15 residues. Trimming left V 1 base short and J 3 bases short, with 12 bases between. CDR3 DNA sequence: TGTGCCAGCAGCCAAGGGAAGGGGGTCGACTATGGCTACACCTTC. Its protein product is CASSQGKGVDYGYTF.

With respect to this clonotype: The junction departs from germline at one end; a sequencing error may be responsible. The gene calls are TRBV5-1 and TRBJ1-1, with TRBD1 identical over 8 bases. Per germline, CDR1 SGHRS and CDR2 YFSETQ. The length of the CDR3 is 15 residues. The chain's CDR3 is CASSSPMTGETETFF. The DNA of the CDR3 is TGCGCCAGCAGCTCGCCGATGACAGGGGAGACTGAAACTTTCTTT.

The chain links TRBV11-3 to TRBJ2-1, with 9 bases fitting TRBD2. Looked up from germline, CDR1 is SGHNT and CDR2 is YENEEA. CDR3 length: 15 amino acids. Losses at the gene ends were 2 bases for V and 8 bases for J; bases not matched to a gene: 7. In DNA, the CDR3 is TGTGCCAGCAGCTTACTCGGCGGGAGGGGTTATGAGCAGTTCTTC. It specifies CASSLLGGRGYEQFF.

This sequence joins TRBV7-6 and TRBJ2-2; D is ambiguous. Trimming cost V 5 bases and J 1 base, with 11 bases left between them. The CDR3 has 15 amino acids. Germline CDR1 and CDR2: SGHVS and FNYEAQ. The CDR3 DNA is TGTGCCAGCAGCCGCATGAGACAGAACACCGGGGAGCTGTTTTTT. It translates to CASSRMRQNTGELFF.

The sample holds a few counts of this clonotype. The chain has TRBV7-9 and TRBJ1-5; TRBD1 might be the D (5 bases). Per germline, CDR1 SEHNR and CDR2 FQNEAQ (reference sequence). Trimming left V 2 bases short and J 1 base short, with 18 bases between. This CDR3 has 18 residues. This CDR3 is CASSLSPVGARSNQPQHF. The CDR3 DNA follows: TGTGCCAGCAGCTTAAGCCCTGTAGGGGCTAGGAGCAATCAGCCCCAGCATTTT.